This T cell receptor (beta chain) was identified during a study of blood T cell repertoires in COVID-19. Study details: Acute-phase and convalescent COVID-19 samples originated in the United States, Italy and Spain. Sample material is recorded as cDNA or gDNA derived from T cells, B-cell-depleted T cells, or PBMCs.

Original data processing: Estimated nucleated cell counts came from reference gene primer amplification. The data were produced by immunoSEQ multiplex PCR, yet TCRdb's version contains in-frame clones alone and is incomplete. Clonal size and the V and J genes are those of that table, whereas D and trimming came from the DNA. The profile shows around 400,000 clones, under 90% of them singletons. The length of the CDR3 is 15 residues. Germline V gives CDR1 LGHNA, CDR2 YSLEER. V gave up 0 bases and J gave up 0 bases, with 8 bases separating them. Participants were placed into cohorts based on the clinical history they reported.

The receptor's source is a woman in her twenties or thirties who had recovered from COVID-19. The chain uses TRBV4-3 and TRBJ1-2, with D unresolved. Sequenced material: PBMCs or T cells enriched from blood (not recorded which). CDR3 in amino acids: CASSQDRTSNYGYTF. For the CDR3, the DNA is TGCGCCAGCAGCCAAGATAGAACCTCTAACTATGGCTACACCTTC.